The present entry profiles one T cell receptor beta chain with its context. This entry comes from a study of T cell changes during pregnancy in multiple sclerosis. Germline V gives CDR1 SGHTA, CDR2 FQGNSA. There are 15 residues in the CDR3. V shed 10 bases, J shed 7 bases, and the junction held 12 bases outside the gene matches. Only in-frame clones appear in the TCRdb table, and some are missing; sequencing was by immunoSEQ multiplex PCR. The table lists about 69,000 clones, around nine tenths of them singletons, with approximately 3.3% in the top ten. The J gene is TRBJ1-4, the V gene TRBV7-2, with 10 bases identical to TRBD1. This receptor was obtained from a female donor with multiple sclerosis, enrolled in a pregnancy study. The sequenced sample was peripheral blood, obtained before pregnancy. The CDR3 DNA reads TGTGCCACCCCACGGGACAGGGGAAGGGGTGAAAAACTGTTTTTT. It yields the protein CATPRDRGRGEKLFF. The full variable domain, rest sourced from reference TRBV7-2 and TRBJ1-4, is GAGVSQSPSNKVTEKGKDVELRCDPISGHTALYWYRQSLGQGLEFLIYFQGNSAPDKSGLPSDRFSAERTGGSVSTLTIQRTQQEDSAVYLCATPRDRGRGEKLFFGSGTQLSVL.